Reported below is one T cell receptor (beta chain). Its antigen is currently unknown. Germline V lookup: CDR1 SQVTM, CDR2 ANQGSEA. The CDR3 is 12 amino acids. V dropped 7 bases and J dropped 7; count of bases not matched to a gene: 5. This entry belongs to a study of OX40 agonist ivuxolimab in advanced cancers. Method: immunoSEQ multiplex PCR; TCRdb's copy keeps in-frame clones and lacks some. Counted here are about 58,000 clones, 85% to 90% occurring once; the ten biggest clones make up 1%. General study findings and limits: In general, CD8+ T cells held more expanded clones than CD4+ did, on average. There was clonal expansion of CD4+ and CD8+ blood T cells by week 6 at 0.1 to 3.0 mg/kg.

The clonotype was recovered from an adult with an advanced solid tumor such as melanoma, head and neck, liver or kidney cancer. The V gene is TRBV29-1, the J gene TRBJ1-4, with 8 bases matching TRBD1. Sequencing was performed on CD4+ or CD8+ T cells sorted from blood, taken in a trial of the OX40 agonist ivuxolimab. The CDR3 spells CSGGDRSEKLFF. The CDR3 nucleotides are TGCAGCGGCGGGGACAGGAGTGAAAAACTGTTTTTT.